The sequence of this TCR beta chain was determined in a study of blood T cell repertoires in COVID-19. Whole-study context: Acute and convalescent COVID-19 samples came from the United States, Italy and Spain. T cells, B-cell-depleted T cells, or PBMCs provided the cDNA or gDNA that served as material.

The CDR3 loop spans 15 amino acids. The junction had 4 bases not matched to a gene; V was cut back by 4 bases and J by 1 base. Germline-derived CDR1 and CDR2 are LNHDA and SQIVND (reference sequence). In the authors' workflow: For nucleated cells, counts were estimated from reference gene primer amplification. Measured with immunoSEQ multiplex PCR; TCRdb has only the in-frame clones, and not every one. V, J and clone size derive from that table, while D and trimming were established from the DNA sequence. The sample lists over 70,000 clones, roughly 80% occurring once. The Seattle patients, enrolled during active infection, were followed longitudinally.

The chain combines TRBV19 with TRBJ2-7, with TRBD1 matching 10 bases. The specimen sequenced was peripheral blood. The receptor's source is an older man with COVID-19, enrolled during active disease. The CDR3 DNA follows: TGTGCCAGTAGTACCCGGGACAGGGGATCCTACGAGCAGTACTTC. Translation gives CASSTRDRGSYEQYF.